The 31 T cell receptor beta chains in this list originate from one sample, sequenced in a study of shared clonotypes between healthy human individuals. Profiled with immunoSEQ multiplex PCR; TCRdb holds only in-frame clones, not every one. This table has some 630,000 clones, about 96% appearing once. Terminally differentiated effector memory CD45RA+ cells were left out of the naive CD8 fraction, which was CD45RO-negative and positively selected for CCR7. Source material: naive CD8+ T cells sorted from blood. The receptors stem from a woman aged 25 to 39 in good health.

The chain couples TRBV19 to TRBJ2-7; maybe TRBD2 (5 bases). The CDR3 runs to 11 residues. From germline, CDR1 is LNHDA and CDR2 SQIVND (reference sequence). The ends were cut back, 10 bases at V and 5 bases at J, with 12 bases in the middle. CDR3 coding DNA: TGTGCCACTCGTTCGGGGAACGAGCAGTACTTC. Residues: CATRSGNEQYF.

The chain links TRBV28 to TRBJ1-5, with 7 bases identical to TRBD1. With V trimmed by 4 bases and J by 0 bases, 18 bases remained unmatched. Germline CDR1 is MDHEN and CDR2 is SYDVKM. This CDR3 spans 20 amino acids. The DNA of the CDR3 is TGTGCCAGCAGTTCAAGAACAGGGGAGATACGTTTCCCTAGCAATCAGCCCCAGCATTTT. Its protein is CASSSRTGEIRFPSNQPQHF.

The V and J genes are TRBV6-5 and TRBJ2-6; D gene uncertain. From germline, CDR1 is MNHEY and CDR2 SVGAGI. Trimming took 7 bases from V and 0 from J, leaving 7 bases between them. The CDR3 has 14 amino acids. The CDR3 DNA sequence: TGTGCCAGCACCCCCCACTCTGGGGCCAACGTCCTGACTTTC. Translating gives CASTPHSGANVLTF.

CDR3 protein: CASSQLLLAGEEQYF. For the CDR3, the DNA is TGCGCCAGCAGCCAACTTCTATTAGCGGGAGAAGAGCAGTACTTC. The chain combines TRBV4-1 with TRBJ2-7; TRBD2 matches at 9 bases. Germline V gene sequence: CDR1 MGHRA, CDR2 YSYEKL. The CDR3 totals 15 residues. J lost 7 bases, V lost 2 bases, and 9 bases had no gene match.

DNA for the CDR3: TGCGCCAGCAGCCAAGAGCCGGGACTGAACAATGAGCAGTTCTTC. It yields the protein CASSQEPGLNNEQFF. V usage is TRBV4-1 and J usage is TRBJ2-1; TRBD2 is a possible D gene (6 bases). Germline V gene sequence: CDR1 MGHRA, CDR2 YSYEKL. The CDR3 contains 15 residues. The V end lost 0 bases, the J end lost 5 bases, and 11 bases lay between the germline ends.

In nucleotides, the CDR3 is TGTGCCAGCAGTGAATGGGGGCAGGGGGAAGCTTTCTTT. As protein: CASSEWGQGEAFF. The chain recombines TRBV2 with TRBJ1-1; maybe TRBD1 (6 bases). The V and J ends lost 2 bases and 8 bases respectively, with 12 bases between them. The CDR3 has 13 residues. In germline, CDR1 is SNHLY, CDR2 FYNNEI.

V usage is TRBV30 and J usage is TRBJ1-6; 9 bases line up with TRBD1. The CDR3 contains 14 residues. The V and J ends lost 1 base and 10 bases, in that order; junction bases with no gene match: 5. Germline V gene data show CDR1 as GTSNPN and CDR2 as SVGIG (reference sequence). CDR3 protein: CAWSDGQGLSPLHF. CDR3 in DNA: TGTGCCTGGAGTGACGGACAGGGGTTATCACCCCTCCACTTT.

In DNA form, the CDR3 reads TGTGCCAGCAGTTACTCGACAGGGGCACAGCAGTACTTC. Translated: CASSYSTGAQQYF. The V gene is TRBV6-5, the J gene TRBJ2-7; 8 bases map to TRBD1. The V gene's germline CDR1 is MNHEY and CDR2 SVGAGI. The J segment lost 8 bases and the V segment lost 0 bases, leaving 3 bases of the junction unmatched. The CDR3 spans 13 residues.

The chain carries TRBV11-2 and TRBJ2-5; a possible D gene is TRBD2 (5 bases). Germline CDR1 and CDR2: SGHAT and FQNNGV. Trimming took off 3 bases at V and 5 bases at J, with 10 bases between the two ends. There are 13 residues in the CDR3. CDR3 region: CASSFGVSETQYF. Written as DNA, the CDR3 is TGTGCCAGCAGCTTCGGGGTTTCCGAGACCCAGTACTTC.

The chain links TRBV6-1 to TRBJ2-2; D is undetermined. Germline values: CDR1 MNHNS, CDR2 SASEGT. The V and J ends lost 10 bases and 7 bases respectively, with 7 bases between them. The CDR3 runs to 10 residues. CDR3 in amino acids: CATHLGELFF. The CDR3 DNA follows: TGTGCCACCCATCTCGGGGAGCTGTTTTTT.

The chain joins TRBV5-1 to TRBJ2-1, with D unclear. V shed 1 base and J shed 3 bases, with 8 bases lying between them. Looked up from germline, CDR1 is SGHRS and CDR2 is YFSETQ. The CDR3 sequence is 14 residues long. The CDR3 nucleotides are TGCGCCAGCAGCTTGAGGCCAGTCTACAATGAGCAGTTCTTC. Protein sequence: CASSLRPVYNEQFF.

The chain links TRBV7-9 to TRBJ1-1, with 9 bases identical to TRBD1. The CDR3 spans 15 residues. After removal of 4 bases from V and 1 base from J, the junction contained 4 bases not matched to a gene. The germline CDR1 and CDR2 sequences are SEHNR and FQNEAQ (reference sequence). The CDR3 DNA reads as TGTGCCAGCAGCTCTGGACAGGGGAGGAACACTGAAGCTTTCTTT. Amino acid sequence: CASSSGQGRNTEAFF. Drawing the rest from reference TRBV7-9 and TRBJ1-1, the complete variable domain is DTGVSQNPRHKITKRGQNVTFRCDPISEHNRLYWYRQTLGQGPEFLTYFQNEAQLEKSRLLSDRFSAERPKGSFSTLEIQRTEQGDSAMYLCASSSGQGRNTEAFFGQGTRLTVV.

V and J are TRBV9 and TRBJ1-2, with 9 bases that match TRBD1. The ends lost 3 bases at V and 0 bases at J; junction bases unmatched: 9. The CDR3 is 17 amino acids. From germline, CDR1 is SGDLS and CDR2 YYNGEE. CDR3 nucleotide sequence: TGTGCCAGCAGCGGATGGACAGGGGACAAAGCTAACTATGGCTACACCTTC. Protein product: CASSGWTGDKANYGYTF. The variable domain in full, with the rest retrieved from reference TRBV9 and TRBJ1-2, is DSGVTQTPKHLITATGQRVTLRCSPRSGDLSVYWYQQSLDQGLQFLIQYYNGEERAKGNILERFSAQQFPDLHSELNLSSLELGDSALYFCASSGWTGDKANYGYTFGSGTRLTVV.

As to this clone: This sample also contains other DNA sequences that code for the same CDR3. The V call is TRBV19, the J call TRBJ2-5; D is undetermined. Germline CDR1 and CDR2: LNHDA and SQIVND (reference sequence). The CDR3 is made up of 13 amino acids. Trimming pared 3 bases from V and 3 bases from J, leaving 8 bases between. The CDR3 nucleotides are TGTGCCAGTAGTATTGATGGAGAAGAGACCCAGTACTTC. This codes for CASSIDGEETQYF.

The CDR3 region has the DNA TGTGCCAGCCACGGGAGCGCGGATACGCAGTATTTT. Translating it yields CASHGSADTQYF. This chain links TRBV5-4 with TRBJ2-3; possibly TRBD2 for D (6 bases). The CDR3 covers 12 residues. Trimming cost V 7 bases and J 6 bases, with 12 bases left between them. Germline V gene sequence: CDR1 SGHNT, CDR2 YYREEE (reference sequence).

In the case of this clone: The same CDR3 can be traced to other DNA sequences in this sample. The CDR3 reads CASSFGGGEQYF. The CDR3 region has the DNA TGTGCCAGCAGCTTTGGGGGAGGCGAGCAGTACTTC. The chain carries TRBV5-4 and TRBJ2-7, with a possible D match to TRBD2 (6 bases). The CDR3 has 12 amino acids. Trimming cost V 2 bases and J 6 bases, with 9 bases left between them. Germline lookup yields CDR1 SGHNT and CDR2 YYREEE (reference sequence).

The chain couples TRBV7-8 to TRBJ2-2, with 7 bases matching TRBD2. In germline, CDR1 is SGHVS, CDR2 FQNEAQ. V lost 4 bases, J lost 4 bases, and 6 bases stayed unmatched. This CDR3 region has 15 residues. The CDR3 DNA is TGTGCCAGCAGCTGGGAGGGCGGCGGCACCGGGGAGCTGTTTTTT. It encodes CASSWEGGGTGELFF. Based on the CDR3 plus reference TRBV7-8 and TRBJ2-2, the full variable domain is GAGVSQSPRYKVAKRGQDVALRCDPISGHVSLFWYQQALGQGPEFLTYFQNEAQLDKSGLPSDRFFAERPEGSVSTLKIQRTQQEDSAVYLCASSWEGGGTGELFFGEGSRLTVL.

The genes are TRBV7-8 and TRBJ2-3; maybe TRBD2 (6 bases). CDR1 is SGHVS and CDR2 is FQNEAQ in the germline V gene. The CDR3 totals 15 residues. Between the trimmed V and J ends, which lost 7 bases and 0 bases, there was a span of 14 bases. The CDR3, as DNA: TGTGCCAGCACCGAAATTGGGACTAGCACAGATACGCAGTATTTT. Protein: CASTEIGTSTDTQYF.

CDR3 bases: TGTGCCAGCAGTTTACTGGGTCAGCGGCCCTACAATGAGCAGTTCTTC. It translates to CASSLLGQRPYNEQFF. The rearrangement links TRBV27 to TRBJ2-1; TRBD2 is a possible D gene (5 bases). Germline CDR1 and CDR2: MNHEY and SMNVEV (reference sequence). V lost 2 bases to trimming and J lost 2 bases, with 13 bases between them. This CDR3 region has 16 residues.

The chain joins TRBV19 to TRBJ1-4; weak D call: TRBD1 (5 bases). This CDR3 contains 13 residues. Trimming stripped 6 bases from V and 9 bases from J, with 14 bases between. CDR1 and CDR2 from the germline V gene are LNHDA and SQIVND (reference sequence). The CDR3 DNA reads TGTGCCAGTAGAATCGGAGGGGCACAAAAACTGTTTTTT. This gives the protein CASRIGGAQKLFF.

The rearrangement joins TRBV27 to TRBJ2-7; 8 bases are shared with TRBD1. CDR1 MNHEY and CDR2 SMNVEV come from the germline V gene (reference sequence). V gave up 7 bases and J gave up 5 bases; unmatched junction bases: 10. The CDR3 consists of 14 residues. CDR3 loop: CASTRQGRLDEQYF. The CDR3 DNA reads TGTGCCAGCACCCGACAGGGGCGGCTTGACGAGCAGTACTTC.

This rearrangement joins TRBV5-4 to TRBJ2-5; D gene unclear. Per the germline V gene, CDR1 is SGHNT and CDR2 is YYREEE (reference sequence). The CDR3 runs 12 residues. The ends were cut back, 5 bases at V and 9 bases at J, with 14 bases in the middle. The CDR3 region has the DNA TGTGCCAGCAGTTCGCCTCAAGCTCCCCAGTACTTC. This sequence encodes CASSSPQAPQYF.

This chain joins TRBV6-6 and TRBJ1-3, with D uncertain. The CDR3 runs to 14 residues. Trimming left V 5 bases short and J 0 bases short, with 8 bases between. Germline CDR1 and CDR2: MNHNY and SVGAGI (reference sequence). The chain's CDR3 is CASSPAGSGNTIYF. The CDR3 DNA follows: TGTGCCAGCAGTCCCGCGGGCTCTGGAAACACCATATATTTT.

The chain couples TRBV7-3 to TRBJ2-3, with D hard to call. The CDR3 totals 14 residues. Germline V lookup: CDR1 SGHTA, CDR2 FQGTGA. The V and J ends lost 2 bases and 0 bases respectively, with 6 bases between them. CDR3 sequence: CASSLGLSTDTQYF. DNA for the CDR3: TGTGCCAGCAGCTTAGGGCTGAGCACAGATACGCAGTATTTT. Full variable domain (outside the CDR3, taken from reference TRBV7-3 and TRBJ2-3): GAGVSQTPSNKVTEKGKYVELRCDPISGHTALYWYRQSLGQGPEFLIYFQGTGAADDSGLPNDRFFAVRPEGSVSTLKIQRTERGDSAVYLCASSLGLSTDTQYFGPGTRLTVL.

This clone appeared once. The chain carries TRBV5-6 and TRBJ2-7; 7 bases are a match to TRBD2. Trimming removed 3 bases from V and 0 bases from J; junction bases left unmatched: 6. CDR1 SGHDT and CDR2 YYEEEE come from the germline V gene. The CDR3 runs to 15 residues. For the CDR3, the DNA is TGTGCCAGCAGCTCCCCTATAGCGGGCTCCTACGAGCAGTACTTC. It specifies CASSSPIAGSYEQYF.

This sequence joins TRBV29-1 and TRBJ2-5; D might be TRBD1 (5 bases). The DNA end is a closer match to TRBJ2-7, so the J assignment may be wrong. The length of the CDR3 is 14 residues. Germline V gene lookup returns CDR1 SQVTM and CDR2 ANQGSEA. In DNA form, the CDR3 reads TGCAGCGCCGCTACAGGCTTAAGCTCCTACGAGCAGTACTTC. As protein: CSAATGLSSYEQYF.

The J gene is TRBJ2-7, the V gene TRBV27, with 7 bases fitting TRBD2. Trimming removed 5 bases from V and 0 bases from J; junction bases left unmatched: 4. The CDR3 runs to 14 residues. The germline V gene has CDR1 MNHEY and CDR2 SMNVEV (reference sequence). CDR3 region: CASSPRLASYEQYF. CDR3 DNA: TGTGCCAGCAGTCCAAGACTAGCCTCCTACGAGCAGTACTTC.

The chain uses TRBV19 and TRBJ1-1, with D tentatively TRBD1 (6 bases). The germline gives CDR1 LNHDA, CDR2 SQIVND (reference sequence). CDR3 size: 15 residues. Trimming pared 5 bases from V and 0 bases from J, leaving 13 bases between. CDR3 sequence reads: CASSLWTALNTEAFF. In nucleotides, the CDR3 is TGTGCCAGTAGTTTATGGACAGCCTTGAACACTGAAGCTTTCTTT.

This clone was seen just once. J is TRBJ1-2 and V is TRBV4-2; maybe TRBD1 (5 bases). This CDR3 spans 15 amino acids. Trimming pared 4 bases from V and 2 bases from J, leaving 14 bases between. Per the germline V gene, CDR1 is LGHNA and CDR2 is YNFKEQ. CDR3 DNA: TGTGCCAGCAGCCCCGAGGAGGGGAACAACTATGGCTACACCTTC. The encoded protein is CASSPEEGNNYGYTF.

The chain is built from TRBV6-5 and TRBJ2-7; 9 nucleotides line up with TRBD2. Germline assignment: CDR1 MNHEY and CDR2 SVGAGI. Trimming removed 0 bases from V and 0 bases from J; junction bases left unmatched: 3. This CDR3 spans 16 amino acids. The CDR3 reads CASSYSRGGFSYEQYF. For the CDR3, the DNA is TGTGCCAGCAGTTACTCGCGGGGGGGTTTCTCCTACGAGCAGTACTTC.

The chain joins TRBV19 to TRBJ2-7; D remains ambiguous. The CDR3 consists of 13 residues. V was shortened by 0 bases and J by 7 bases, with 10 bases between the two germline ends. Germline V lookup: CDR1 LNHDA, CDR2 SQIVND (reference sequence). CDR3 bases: TGTGCCAGTAGTATAGATCTAGGAATAGAGCAGTACTTC. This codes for CASSIDLGIEQYF.